Reported below is one T cell receptor (beta chain). A multiplex PCR was run with 60 Vbeta primers and 13 Jbeta primers. Profiling relied on immunoSEQ multiplex PCR, and the TCRdb table lists in-frame clones only, not all of them. Of fewer than 200,000 clones in the sample, roughly 80% were seen once. The data derive from a study of cytomegalovirus exposure and HLA in healthy donors. CDR3 length: 14 residues. Germline V CDR1 and CDR2: ENHRY, SYGVKD. The V gene end was trimmed by 6 bases and the J gene end by 5 bases; junction bases not matched to a gene: 8. Input material: PBMCs. The rearrangement links TRBV10-3 to TRBJ2-7, with 9 bases that match TRBD2. The clonotype originates from a woman younger than 45 in good health and CMV-seropositive. For the CDR3, the DNA is TGTGCCATCAGCCGAAGCGGGGGGATCGACGAGCAGTACTTC. Translating gives CAISRSGGIDEQYF.